The clone carrying this TCR beta chain has ten or more counts. Its antigen remains unidentified. These data belong to a study of CD8 T cells in ankylosing spondylitis. Via MiXCR, TCRdb re-called the 5' RACE reads, giving one row per CDR3 protein. The profile shows under 250,000 distinct CDR3 sequences, about 10% of them singletons. The V end lost 0 bases, the J end lost 1 base, and 14 bases lay between the germline ends. Germline CDR1 and CDR2: SGHRS and YFSETQ. The CDR3 runs to 16 residues. Overall study results and limits: It appeared that ankylosing spondylitis blood was characterized by a TCR beta motif of fewer than 10 highly homologous variants. Reported data indicate significant enrichment of disease-linked clones within matched ankylosing spondylitis synovial fluid.

The sequenced sample consisted of blood, either unsorted or a sorted T cell fraction (not recorded which). The V gene is TRBV5-1, the J gene TRBJ2-7; D might be TRBD2 (6 bases). The receptor was derived from a male donor with ankylosing spondylitis or in good health (not recorded which). CDR3 DNA: TGCGCCAGCAGCTTGGAAGGGGCTAGCGCGTCCTACGAGCAGTACTTC. The encoded protein is CASSLEGASASYEQYF. The full variable domain, its missing parts supplied by reference TRBV5-1 and TRBJ2-7, is KAGVTQTPRYLIKTRGQQVTLSCSPISGHRSVSWYQQTPGQGLQFLFEYFSETQRNKGNFPGRFSGRQFSNSRSEMNVSTLELGDSALYLCASSLEGASASYEQYFGPGTRLTVT.